Listed below are T cell receptor beta chains from one sample, sequenced in a study of T cells in Graves' hyperthyroidism and ophthalmopathy. MiXCR, run by TCRdb on the multiplex PCR reads, gives a single entry per CDR3 protein. The repertoire holds around 600,000 distinct CDR3 sequences, with about 15% as singletons. Sequencing was done on a sample of blood. Receptor source: a woman aged 50 to 60 with Graves' ophthalmopathy. Each CDR3 is given with its conserved first and last residue. A D gene is named only where the DNA matches it firmly. Clone size is not always given. Where it is, it says once, few, many or a class for expanded clones.

V gene,clone size,D gene,J gene,CDR3 protein,CDR3 DNA
TRBV2,many,NA,TRBJ1-2,CASSPRTGYGYTF,TGTGCCAGCAGTCCTCGGACGGGCTATGGCTACACCTTC
TRBV11-2,many,NA,TRBJ1-1,CASSLAGAVATEAFF,TGTGCCAGCAGCTTAGCTGGGGCGGTTGCCACTGAAGCTTTCTTT
TRBV4-1,many,NA,TRBJ1-2,CASSQVAAYGYTF,TGCGCCAGCAGCCAAGTGGCAGCCTATGGCTACACCTTC
TRBV5-1,many,NA,TRBJ2-1,CASSHSPEDSGRYNEQFF,TGCGCCAGCAGCCACTCCCCCGAGGACAGTGGCCGATACAATGAGCAGTTCTTC
TRBV24-1,NA,NA,TRBJ2-1,CATSKKNRGSGNEQFF,TGTGCCACCAGTAAGAAAAATAGGGGGTCCGGCAATGAGCAGTTCTTC
TRBV2,few,NA,TRBJ2-7,CASRAAGTTYEQYF,TGTGCCAGCAGAGCCGCTGGGACCACCTACGAGCAGTACTTC
TRBV18,many,NA,TRBJ2-1,CASSPPQSWNEQFF,TGTGCCAGCTCACCACCGCAGTCTTGGAATGAGCAGTTCTTC
TRBV10-3,few,NA,TRBJ2-7,CAISESNTGPYEQYF,TGTGCCATCAGTGAGTCCAACACGGGGCCCTACGAGCAGTACTTC
TRBV5-6,NA,TRBD2,TRBJ2-7,CASRASGRALTYEQYF,TGTGCCAGCAGGGCTAGCGGGAGGGCCCTAACCTACGAGCAGTACTTC
TRBV11-2,many,TRBD1,TRBJ2-2,CASSPRTGTTGELFF,TGTGCCAGCAGCCCCAGGACAGGGACCACCGGGGAGCTGTTTTTT
TRBV7-8,many,TRBD1,TRBJ1-6,CASSLETGKNSPLHF,TGTGCCAGCAGCTTAGAGACAGGGAAGAATTCACCCCTCCACTTT
TRBV27,few,NA,TRBJ2-3,CASKSGATDTQYF,TGTGCCAGCAAGTCCGGGGCCACAGATACGCAGTATTTT
TRBV12-3/TRBV12-4,many,NA,TRBJ2-7,CASTDRRSYEQYF,TGTGCCAGCACCGACAGGCGATCCTACGAGCAGTACTTC
TRBV7-2,many,NA,TRBJ1-6,CATVRGGDNSPLHF,TGTGCCACGGTACGCGGAGGCGATAATTCACCCCTCCACTTT
TRBV3-1,many,NA,TRBJ2-1,CASSQAGSPEQFF,TGTGCCAGCAGCCAAGCGGGCTCCCCTGAGCAGTTCTTC
TRBV2,many,NA,TRBJ2-7,CASMLSPRASYEQYF,TGTGCCAGCATGTTAAGCCCGCGGGCCTCCTACGAGCAGTACTTC
TRBV28,NA,NA,TRBJ1-2,CASSLPNYGYTF,TGTGCCAGCAGTCTCCCAAACTATGGCTACACCTTC
TRBV7-2,many,NA,TRBJ1-2,CASSLFANYGYTF,TGTGCCAGCAGCTTATTTGCTAACTATGGCTACACCTTC
TRBV2,many,NA,TRBJ1-1,CASSEGLNTEAFF,TGTGCCAGCAGTGAGGGGTTGAACACTGAAGCTTTCTTT
TRBV28,many,TRBD2,TRBJ2-7,CASSTSGRADEQYF,TGTGCCAGCAGTACTAGCGGGAGGGCCGACGAGCAGTACTTC
TRBV13,many,TRBD2,TRBJ2-7,CASSFDSGSHEQYF,TGTGCCAGCAGCTTCGATAGCGGGAGCCACGAGCAGTACTTC
TRBV7-2,few,TRBD1,TRBJ1-1,CASTIGDRGKPEAFF,TGTGCCAGCACCATAGGGGACAGGGGGAAACCTGAAGCTTTCTTT
TRBV20-1,many,NA,TRBJ2-1,CSATRMGPTSSYNEQFF,TGCAGTGCTACACGCATGGGACCAACTAGCTCCTACAATGAGCAGTTCTTC
TRBV27,few,NA,TRBJ2-7,CASSFRGMAREQYF,TGTGCCAGCAGTTTCAGGGGAATGGCTCGCGAGCAGTACTTC
TRBV6-1,many,NA,TRBJ2-3,CASRPALLEDTQYF,TGTGCCAGCAGACCCGCCTTACTAGAAGATACGCAGTATTTT
TRBV19,many,TRBD1,TRBJ1-5,CASTPTGKGEQPQHF,TGTGCCAGCACTCCGACAGGGAAAGGGGAACAGCCCCAGCATTTT
TRBV20-1,many,TRBD1,TRBJ1-2,CGSGTGDPNGYTF,TGCGGCTCCGGGACAGGGGATCCGAACGGCTACACCTTC
TRBV2,many,NA,TRBJ1-1,CASKNVGVATEAFF,TGTGCCAGCAAGAACGTTGGGGTTGCCACTGAAGCTTTCTTT
TRBV30,many,TRBD2,TRBJ2-7,CAWKDEREFGEQYF,TGTGCCTGGAAGGATGAGCGGGAGTTTGGAGAGCAGTACTTC
TRBV5-1,NA,NA,TRBJ2-2,CASSAGTMNTGELFF,TGCGCCAGCAGCGCCGGGACGATGAACACCGGGGAGCTGTTTTTT
TRBV7-9,NA,TRBD2,TRBJ2-1,CASSPGLAGVVDNEQFF,TGTGCCAGCAGCCCCGGACTAGCGGGAGTAGTTGACAATGAGCAGTTCTTC
TRBV12-3/TRBV12-4,many,TRBD1,TRBJ2-5,CASSTGTGRTQYF,TGTGCCAGCAGCACAGGGACAGGTCGGACCCAGTACTTC
TRBV20-1,many,NA,TRBJ2-7,CSAKSDFAYEQYF,TGCAGTGCTAAATCGGACTTCGCCTACGAGCAGTACTTC
TRBV11-3,NA,NA,TRBJ2-6,CASSLGRVPGANVLTF,TGTGCCAGCAGCTTAGGAAGGGTTCCTGGGGCCAACGTCCTGACTTTC
TRBV4-1,NA,NA,TRBJ1-5,CASSQDRGVQPQHF,TGCGCCAGCAGCCAAGATCGCGGGGTTCAGCCCCAGCATTTT
TRBV19,once,TRBD1,TRBJ1-1,CASTRDRVTEAFF,TGTGCCAGTACCAGGGACAGGGTAACTGAAGCTTTCTTT
TRBV27,many,NA,TRBJ2-7,CASSSSVGSYEQYF,TGTGCCAGCAGCTCTAGCGTTGGATCCTACGAGCAGTACTTC
TRBV7-2,many,NA,TRBJ1-2,CASSLWDGANYGYTF,TGTGCCAGCAGCTTATGGGACGGAGCTAACTATGGCTACACCTTC
TRBV12-3/TRBV12-4,NA,TRBD2,TRBJ2-1,CASSSGGGGSYEQFF,TGTGCCAGCAGTAGTGGCGGGGGAGGTAGCTATGAGCAGTTCTTC
TRBV6-1,many,NA,TRBJ1-1,CASRRGHEDTEAFF,TGTGCCAGCAGAAGGGGACATGAGGACACTGAAGCTTTCTTT
TRBV27,few,NA,TRBJ2-1,CASSLKGNWGNEQFF,TGTGCCAGCAGTCTCAAGGGTAACTGGGGTAATGAGCAGTTCTTC
TRBV12-3/TRBV12-4,many,NA,TRBJ2-3,CASSLRLVGTDTQYF,TGTGCCAGCAGTTTACGGCTAGTTGGCACAGATACGCAGTATTTT
TRBV7-6,few,NA,TRBJ2-2,CASSLVSGLKNTGELFF,TGTGCCAGCAGCTTAGTTTCGGGACTGAAAAACACCGGGGAGCTGTTTTTT
TRBV2,NA,NA,TRBJ2-7,CASRGRDLQYF,TGTGCCAGCAGGGGACGGGACCTGCAGTACTTC
TRBV6-2/TRBV6-3,NA,NA,TRBJ1-2,CASNMGARIYGYTF,TGTGCCAGCAATATGGGGGCGCGTATTTATGGCTACACCTTC
TRBV19,NA,NA,TRBJ1-2,CATGQPPYGYTF,TGTGCCACAGGACAGCCACCCTATGGCTACACCTTC
TRBV28,many,NA,TRBJ2-7,CASELSQSDSYEQYF,TGTGCCAGCGAGTTATCCCAATCGGACAGCTACGAGCAGTACTTC
TRBV18,many,TRBD1,TRBJ1-6,CASSPRQGRGNNSPLHF,TGTGCCAGCTCACCACGTCAGGGCAGGGGGAATAATTCACCCCTCCACTTT
TRBV7-2,NA,NA,TRBJ2-1,CASSLWGRDNEQFF,TGTGCCAGCAGCTTATGGGGGCGGGACAATGAGCAGTTCTTC
TRBV6-1,few,TRBD1,TRBJ2-7,CASSEGGTGYSEQYF,TGTGCCAGCAGTGAAGGCGGGACAGGGTATAGCGAGCAGTACTTC
TRBV20-1,many,NA,TRBJ2-7,CSAKSPRTYEQYF,TGCAGTGCTAAGTCACCTCGTACCTACGAGCAGTACTTC
TRBV7-2,many,NA,TRBJ2-7,CASSLDQADYEQYF,TGTGCCAGCAGCTTAGATCAAGCTGACTACGAGCAGTACTTC
TRBV7-9,NA,NA,TRBJ1-3,CAGSGGGHTVVSGNTIYF,TGTGCCGGCAGCGGTGGAGGACACACGGTGGTCTCTGGAAACACCATATATTTT
TRBV11-2,many,TRBD2,TRBJ2-1,CASSSLAGGQFF,TGTGCCAGCAGCTCACTAGCGGGAGGGCAGTTCTTC
TRBV7-6,NA,NA,TRBJ1-5,CASSLIAGSNQPQHF,TGTGCCAGCAGCCTCATTGCGGGTAGCAATCAGCCCCAGCATTTT
TRBV12-5,few,NA,TRBJ1-1,CARTSEAFF,TGTGCAAGAACGTCTGAAGCTTTCTTT
TRBV7-9,NA,TRBD1,TRBJ1-4,CASSRGQGAMNEKLFF,TGTGCCAGCAGCCGGGGACAGGGGGCGATGAATGAAAAACTGTTTTTT
TRBV20-1,many,TRBD2,TRBJ2-1,CSARDLAGGDNEQFF,TGCAGTGCTAGAGACCTAGCGGGAGGGGACAATGAGCAGTTCTTC
TRBV6-1,many,NA,TRBJ2-5,CASSELRGGGQETQYF,TGTGCCAGCAGTGAATTGCGAGGTGGGGGACAAGAGACCCAGTACTTC